These 28 T cell receptor beta chains originate from one sample sequenced in a study of identical twins. TCRdb recomputed calls from the 5' RACE reads with MiXCR, one row per CDR3 protein. The sample has about 520,000 distinct CDR3 sequences; about 20% are singletons. These data also formed part of another study, on T cells expressing NK-cell markers.

The specimen was CD4+ T cells sorted from blood. The receptors here all came from a woman aged 18 to 35 in good health.

The J gene is TRBJ2-2, the V gene TRBV6-2 or TRBV6-3; 11 bases are shared with TRBD2. The CDR3 is 17 amino acids. Per the germline V gene, CDR1 is MNHEY and CDR2 is SVGEGT. Unmatched junction bases numbered 11, after V lost 6 bases and J lost 5 bases. In DNA form, the CDR3 reads TGTGCCAGCAGCCCCAGACTAGCGGGGTCGGAGACCGGGGAGCTGTTTTTT. Amino acids: CASSPRLAGSETGELFF.

The chain recombines TRBV15 with TRBJ2-1, with TRBD1 matching 7 bases. Germline CDR1 is LNHNV and CDR2 is YYDKDF (reference sequence). Trimming at V came to 6 bases and at J to 7 bases, leaving 6 bases not matched to a gene. CDR3 size: 13 residues. The DNA of the CDR3 is TGTGCCACCAGTGACAGGGCGGGTAATGAGCAGTTCTTC. Translated, it gives CATSDRAGNEQFF.

This chain uses TRBV9 with TRBJ1-6; D call uncertain. This CDR3 spans 13 amino acids. Germline loops: CDR1 SGDLS, CDR2 YYNGEE. Trimming took 1 base from V and 8 from J, leaving 7 bases between them. DNA of the CDR3: TGTGCCAGCAGCGTAAGTCTGGATTCACCCCTCCACTTT. This translates into CASSVSLDSPLHF. Looking up the rest from reference TRBV9 and TRBJ1-6 gives the full variable domain: DSGVTQTPKHLITATGQRVTLRCSPRSGDLSVYWYQQSLDQGLQFLIQYYNGEERAKGNILERFSAQQFPDLHSELNLSSLELGDSALYFCASSVSLDSPLHFGNGTRLTVT.

This clonotype was picked up a small number of times. The chain employs TRBV7-6 and TRBJ2-3; TRBD2 agrees at 7 bases. Germline lookup yields CDR1 SGHVS and CDR2 FNYEAQ. Trimming removed 1 base from V and 2 bases from J; junction bases left unmatched: 18. This CDR3 spans 20 amino acids. DNA of the CDR3: TGTGCCAGCAGCTTAGGGGGGAGGGGATCCTCAGTATCTCTCACAGATACGCAGTATTTT. Protein product: CASSLGGRGSSVSLTDTQYF.

The chain couples TRBV7-9 to TRBJ1-1; 7 nucleotides match TRBD1. This CDR3 contains 16 residues. Per the germline V gene, CDR1 is SEHNR and CDR2 is FQNEAQ (reference sequence). Germline trimming cut 1 base from V and 5 bases from J; bases unmatched to any gene: 10. The DNA of the CDR3 is TGTGCCAGCAGCTTAGGTGCGGGGGCAGGGGGGACTGAAGCTTTCTTT. This translates into CASSLGAGAGGTEAFF.

This clonotype has only a few counts. This chain joins TRBV7-3 and TRBJ1-1; tentatively, D is TRBD1 (5 bases). The CDR3 spans 12 residues. In germline, CDR1 is SGHTA, CDR2 FQGTGA. V dropped 8 bases and J dropped 1 base, with 8 bases sitting between them. CDR3 coding DNA: TGTGCCAGCGCAGGGAAGAACACTGAAGCTTTCTTT. Protein product: CASAGKNTEAFF. The full variable domain, in which reference TRBV7-3 and TRBJ1-1 provide the parts outside the CDR3, is GAGVSQTPSNKVTEKGKYVELRCDPISGHTALYWYRQSLGQGPEFLIYFQGTGAADDSGLPNDRFFAVRPEGSVSTLKIQRTERGDSAVYLCASAGKNTEAFFGQGTRLTVV.

A few counts support this clonotype. V usage is TRBV7-2 and J usage is TRBJ2-1, with 7 nucleotides matching TRBD2. CDR3 length: 15 amino acids. The germline gives CDR1 SGHTA, CDR2 FQGNSA. Trimming at V came to 3 bases and at J to 4 bases, leaving 6 bases not matched to a gene. The CDR3 is CASSFSGGTYNEQFF. The CDR3 bases are TGTGCCAGCAGCTTCTCCGGGGGGACGTACAATGAGCAGTTCTTC.

The CDR3 here is CSARGASKKEKLFF. The CDR3 DNA sequence: TGCAGTGCTAGGGGGGCCTCTAAGAAGGAAAAACTGTTTTTT. The chain is built from TRBV20-1 and TRBJ1-4; TRBD1 might be the D (6 bases). Germline-derived CDR1 and CDR2 are DFQATT and SNEGSKA (reference sequence). This CDR3 is 14 amino acids long. Trimming took 3 bases from V and 8 from J, leaving 16 bases between them.

V gene TRBV5-1 combines with J gene TRBJ2-2, with 9 positions matching TRBD1. Germline CDR1 reads SGHRS; CDR2 reads YFSETQ. J gave up 6 bases and V 3 bases, and 6 bases lay outside the gene matches. The CDR3 loop spans 15 amino acids. CDR3 sequence reads: CASSSGQGFAGELFF. CDR3 nucleotides: TGCGCCAGCAGCTCGGGACAGGGATTCGCCGGGGAGCTGTTTTTT. Supplemented by reference TRBV5-1 and TRBJ2-2, the full variable domain reads KAGVTQTPRYLIKTRGQQVTLSCSPISGHRSVSWYQQTPGQGLQFLFEYFSETQRNKGNFPGRFSGRQFSNSRSEMNVSTLELGDSALYLCASSSGQGFAGELFFGEGSRLTVL.

This clonotype has just a few counts. The J gene is TRBJ2-5, the V gene TRBV12-3 or TRBV12-4; TRBD1 is a possible D gene (6 bases). CDR3 size: 13 residues. V gave up 2 bases and J gave up 4 bases, with 8 bases separating them. The CDR3, as DNA: TGTGCCAGCAGTTTATGGGGGCCAGAGACCCAGTACTTC. Protein sequence: CASSLWGPETQYF.

The CDR3, as DNA: TGCAGTGCCTCAAAGGCGGGACAGAGGTACAATGAGCAGTTCTTC. Its protein is CSASKAGQRYNEQFF. The chain couples TRBV20-1 to TRBJ2-1; tentatively, D is TRBD1 (7 bases). The CDR3 has 15 amino acids. V lost 6 bases and J lost 4, with 19 bases in between. Germline V gene sequence: CDR1 DFQATT, CDR2 SNEGSKA (reference sequence).

This chain links TRBV6-1 with TRBJ2-5; 8 nucleotides align to TRBD2. The V gene end was trimmed by 3 bases and the J gene end by 7 bases; junction bases not matched to a gene: 4. Germline loops: CDR1 MNHNS, CDR2 SASEGT. This CDR3 has 13 amino acids. The CDR3, as DNA: TGTGCCAGCAGTGACCCCGGACTAGCGACCCAGTACTTC. Residues: CASSDPGLATQYF.

The V gene is TRBV3-1, the J gene TRBJ2-5; tentatively, D is TRBD1 (6 bases). The CDR3 runs 16 residues. From germline, CDR1 is LGHDT and CDR2 YNNKEL (reference sequence). V was pared by 3 bases and J by 0 bases, with 14 bases between. The CDR3 DNA reads as TGTGCCAGCAGCCACGGGACACAAAGTAACCAAGAGACCCAGTACTTC. The encoded protein is CASSHGTQSNQETQYF.

This clonotype was counted between two and nine times. This CDR3 is CAISVIPGTGVNTIYF. The CDR3 DNA is TGTGCCATCAGTGTGATACCCGGGACAGGGGTAAACACCATATATTTT. The chain employs TRBV10-3 and TRBJ1-3; TRBD1 aligns across 10 bases. This CDR3 has 16 residues. Losses at the gene ends were 4 bases for V and 6 bases for J; bases not matched to a gene: 9. CDR1 and CDR2 from the germline V gene are ENHRY and SYGVKD.

The gene calls are TRBV6-5 and TRBJ2-7; D not certain. Between the trimmed V and J ends, which lost 4 bases and 3 bases, there was a span of 10 bases. From germline, CDR1 is MNHEY and CDR2 SVGAGI. The CDR3 extends over 13 amino acids. CDR3 DNA: TGTGCCAGCAGTTGTTCCCCGCGCTACGAGCAGTACTTC. It specifies CASSCSPRYEQYF.

The table lists this clonotype with many counts. The chain has TRBV29-1 and TRBJ2-5; D possibly corresponds to TRBD2 (7 bases). V lost 7 bases and J lost 5, with 17 bases in between. The germline CDR1 and CDR2 sequences are SQVTM and ANQGSEA. The CDR3 totals 13 residues. As DNA, the CDR3 is TGCAGCGCTGAGCGGGGCCAGGGGGAGACCCAGTACTTC. This sequence encodes CSAERGQGETQYF.

This chain links TRBV12-3 or TRBV12-4 with TRBJ1-2, with D perhaps matching TRBD1 (5 bases). Trimming took 5 bases from V and 2 from J, leaving 15 bases between them. CDR3 length: 15 amino acids. The CDR3 region has the DNA TGTGCCAGCAGTCCCGACAGCTTTGGGAACTATGGCTACACCTTC. This translates into CASSPDSFGNYGYTF.

The rearrangement links TRBV20-1 to TRBJ2-2; D remains ambiguous. V lost 0 bases to trimming and J lost 0 bases, with 11 bases between them. The CDR3 is 16 residues long. Germline V lookup: CDR1 DFQATT, CDR2 SNEGSKA (reference sequence). The CDR3 sequence is CSARDQNLPNTGELFF. CDR3 nucleotide sequence: TGCAGTGCTAGAGATCAAAACCTGCCGAACACCGGGGAGCTGTTTTTT.

The CDR3 here is CASSPAGTSGATYEQYF. CDR3 coding DNA: TGTGCCAGCAGCCCCGCCGGGACTAGCGGGGCTACCTACGAGCAGTACTTC. The chain couples TRBV4-2 to TRBJ2-7, with 13 bases aligning to TRBD2. The V segment lost 4 bases and the J segment 2 bases; nucleotides outside the gene matches: 8. The CDR3 consists of 17 residues. CDR1 is LGHNA, CDR2 YNFKEQ, per germline.

The genes are TRBV20-1 and TRBJ1-4; 10 bases agree with TRBD1. The V gene's germline CDR1 is DFQATT and CDR2 SNEGSKA (reference sequence). The CDR3 is 14 amino acids. With 2 bases clipped from V and 5 bases from J, the junction kept 2 bases outside the gene matches. The CDR3 loop is CSARLGQGNEKLFF. The CDR3, as DNA: TGCAGTGCTAGATTGGGACAGGGGAATGAAAAACTGTTTTTT.

The sample holds a few counts of this clonotype. The CDR3 sequence is CASSYEQNSYEQYF. The DNA of the CDR3 is TGTGCCAGCAGTTACGAACAGAATTCCTACGAGCAGTACTTC. The V call is TRBV6-5, the J call TRBJ2-7; D is ambiguous. CDR1 is MNHEY, CDR2 SVGAGI, per germline. Trimming removed 2 bases from V and 1 base from J, with 9 bases in between. The CDR3 length is 14 residues.

V is TRBV10-3 and J is TRBJ2-1, with 8 positions matching TRBD1. V lost 10 bases to trimming and J lost 10 bases; unmatched junction nucleotides: 6. CDR1 ENHRY and CDR2 SYGVKD come from the germline V gene. The CDR3 loop spans 11 amino acids. The DNA of the CDR3 is TGTGCCAGTCAGGGGGCGGGGGAGCAGTTCTTC. Translating it yields CASQGAGEQFF.

This clonotype was detected only a few times. The chain recombines TRBV5-6 with TRBJ2-1; 10 bases align to TRBD2. The CDR3 consists of 18 residues. The trim removed 0 bases at V and 0 bases at J, leaving 6 bases unmatched. The germline V gene has CDR1 SGHDT and CDR2 YYEEEE. The CDR3 nucleotides are TGTGCCAGCAGCTTGGTTGGTAGCGGGAGGTCCTCCTACAATGAGCAGTTCTTC. It specifies CASSLVGSGRSSYNEQFF.

This clonotype was seen just once. This chain joins TRBV11-3 and TRBJ2-2; 7 bases are shared with TRBD2. Germline V CDR1 and CDR2: SGHNT, YENEEA. This CDR3 has 16 amino acids. The V gene end was trimmed by 3 bases and the J gene end by 5 bases; junction bases not matched to a gene: 9. The CDR3 loop is CASSFDAGVGTGELFF. The CDR3 DNA reads as TGTGCCAGCAGCTTCGATGCGGGAGTCGGGACCGGGGAGCTGTTTTTT.

Details on this clonotype: A junction boundary mismatches the germline segment, possibly from a read error. The genes are TRBV9 and TRBJ2-1; 9 bases are shared with TRBD2. The CDR3 sequence is 12 residues long. Germline V lookup: CDR1 SGDLS, CDR2 YYNGEE. The CDR3 protein is CASSVEAGGPRF. DNA for the CDR3: TGTGCCAGCAGCGTAGAGGCGGGGGGGCCTCGCTTC.

This sequence joins TRBV29-1 and TRBJ1-2; D perhaps matches TRBD1 (5 bases). The CDR3 consists of 13 residues. V lost 1 base and J 4 bases, leaving 10 bases between the germline ends. CDR1 is SQVTM and CDR2 is ANQGSEA in the germline V gene. CDR3 bases: TGCAGCGTTGAAGGTGGGGCTCCCTATGGCTACACCTTC. It yields the protein CSVEGGAPYGYTF.

The V call is TRBV10-3, the J call TRBJ2-7; D is uncertain. Germline loops: CDR1 ENHRY, CDR2 SYGVKD. Trimming left V 7 bases short and J 4 bases short, with 8 bases between. The CDR3 spans 11 residues. The CDR3 sequence: CAITDAYEQYF. DNA of the CDR3: TGTGCCATCACAGATGCTTACGAGCAGTACTTC.

V usage is TRBV20-1 and J usage is TRBJ2-7, with 12 bases matching TRBD2. Germline V CDR1 and CDR2: DFQATT, SNEGSKA (reference sequence). The J segment lost 5 bases and the V segment lost 4 bases, leaving 3 bases of the junction unmatched. The CDR3 is 13 residues long. CDR3 coding DNA: TGCAGTGCTACACTAGCGGGGGGAAACGAGCAGTACTTC. It translates to CSATLAGGNEQYF.